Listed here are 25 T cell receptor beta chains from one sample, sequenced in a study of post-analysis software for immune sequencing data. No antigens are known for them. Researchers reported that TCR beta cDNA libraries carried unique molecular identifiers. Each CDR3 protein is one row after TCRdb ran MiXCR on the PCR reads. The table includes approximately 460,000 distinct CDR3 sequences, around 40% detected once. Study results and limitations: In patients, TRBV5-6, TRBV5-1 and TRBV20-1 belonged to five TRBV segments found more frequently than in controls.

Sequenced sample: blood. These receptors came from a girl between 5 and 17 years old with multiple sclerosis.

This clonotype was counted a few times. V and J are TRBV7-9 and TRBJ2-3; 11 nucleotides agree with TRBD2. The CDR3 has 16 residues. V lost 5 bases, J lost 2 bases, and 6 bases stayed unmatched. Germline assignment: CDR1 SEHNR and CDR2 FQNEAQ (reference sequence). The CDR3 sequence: CASSRPGLADTDTQYF. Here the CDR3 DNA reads TGTGCCAGCAGCCGACCGGGACTAGCGGACACAGATACGCAGTATTTT.

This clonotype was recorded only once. DNA for the CDR3: TGTGCCATCAGTGAGTTCGGACAGGGACCCATCGAGCAGTACTTC. Its translation: CAISEFGQGPIEQYF. V is TRBV10-3 and J is TRBJ2-7, with 8 nucleotides matching TRBD1. V was clipped by 1 base and J by 6 bases; unmatched bases: 8. CDR1 is ENHRY and CDR2 is SYGVKD in the germline V gene. There are 15 residues in the CDR3.

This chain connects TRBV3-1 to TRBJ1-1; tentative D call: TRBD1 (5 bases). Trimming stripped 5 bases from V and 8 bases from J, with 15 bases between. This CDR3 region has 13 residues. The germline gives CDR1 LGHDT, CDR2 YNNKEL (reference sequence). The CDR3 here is CASSFPGRGEAFF. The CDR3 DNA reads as TGTGCCAGCAGCTTCCCGGGAAGGGGCGAAGCTTTCTTT.

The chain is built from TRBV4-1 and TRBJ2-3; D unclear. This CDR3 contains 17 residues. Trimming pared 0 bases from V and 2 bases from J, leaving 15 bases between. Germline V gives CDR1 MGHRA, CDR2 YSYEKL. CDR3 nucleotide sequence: TGCGCCAGCAGCCAAGATCCGAATGGCCTTAACACAGATACGCAGTATTTT. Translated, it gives CASSQDPNGLNTDTQYF.

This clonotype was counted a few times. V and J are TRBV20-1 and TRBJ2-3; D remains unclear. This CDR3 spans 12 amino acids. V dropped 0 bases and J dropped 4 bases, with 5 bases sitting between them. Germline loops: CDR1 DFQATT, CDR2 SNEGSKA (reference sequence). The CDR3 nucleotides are TGCAGTGCTAGAGATTTCGCAGATACGCAGTATTTT. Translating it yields CSARDFADTQYF.

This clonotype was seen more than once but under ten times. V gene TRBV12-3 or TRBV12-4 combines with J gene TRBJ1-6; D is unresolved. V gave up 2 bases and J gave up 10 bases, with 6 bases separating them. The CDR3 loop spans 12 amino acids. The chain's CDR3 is CASSLPRSPLHF. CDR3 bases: TGTGCCAGCAGTTTACCTCGATCACCCCTCCACTTT.

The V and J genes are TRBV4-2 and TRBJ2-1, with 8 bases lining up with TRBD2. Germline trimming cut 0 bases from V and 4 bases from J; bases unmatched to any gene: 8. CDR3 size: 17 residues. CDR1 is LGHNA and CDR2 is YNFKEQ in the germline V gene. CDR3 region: CASSQDIGREEYNEQFF. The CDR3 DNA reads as TGTGCCAGCAGCCAAGATATTGGGCGGGAGGAGTACAATGAGCAGTTCTTC.

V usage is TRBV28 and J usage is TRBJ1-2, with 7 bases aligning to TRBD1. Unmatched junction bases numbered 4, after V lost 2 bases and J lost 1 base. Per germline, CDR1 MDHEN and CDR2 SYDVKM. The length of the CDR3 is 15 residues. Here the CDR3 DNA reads TGTGCCAGCAGTTTAGAAGGGGACAGTAACTATGGCTACACCTTC. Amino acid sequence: CASSLEGDSNYGYTF.

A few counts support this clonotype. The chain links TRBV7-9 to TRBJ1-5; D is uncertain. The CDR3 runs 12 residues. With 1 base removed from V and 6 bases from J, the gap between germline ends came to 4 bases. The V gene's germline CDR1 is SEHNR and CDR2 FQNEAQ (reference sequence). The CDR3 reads CASSLDVQPQHF. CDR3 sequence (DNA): TGTGCCAGCAGCTTAGATGTTCAGCCCCAGCATTTT.

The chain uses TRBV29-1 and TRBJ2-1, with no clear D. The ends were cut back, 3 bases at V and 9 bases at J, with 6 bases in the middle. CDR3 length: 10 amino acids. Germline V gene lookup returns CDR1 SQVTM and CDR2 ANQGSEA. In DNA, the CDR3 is TGCAGCGTTGACACCAGTGAGCAGTTCTTC. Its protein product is CSVDTSEQFF.

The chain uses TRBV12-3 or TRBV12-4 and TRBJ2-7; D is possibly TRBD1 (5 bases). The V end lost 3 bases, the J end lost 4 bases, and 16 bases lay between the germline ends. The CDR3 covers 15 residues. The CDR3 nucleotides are TGTGCCAGCAGTTTTCGACAGTCAATTTTTTACGAGCAGTACTTC. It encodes CASSFRQSIFYEQYF.

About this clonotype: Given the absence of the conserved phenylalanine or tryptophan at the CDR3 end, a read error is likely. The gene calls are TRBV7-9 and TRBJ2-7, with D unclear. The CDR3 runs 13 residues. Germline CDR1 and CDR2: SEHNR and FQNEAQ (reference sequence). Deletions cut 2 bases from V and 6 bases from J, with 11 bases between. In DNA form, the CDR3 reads TGTGCCAGCAGCTTAAACAGCCCCGCCGAGCAGTACTCC. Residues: CASSLNSPAEQYS.

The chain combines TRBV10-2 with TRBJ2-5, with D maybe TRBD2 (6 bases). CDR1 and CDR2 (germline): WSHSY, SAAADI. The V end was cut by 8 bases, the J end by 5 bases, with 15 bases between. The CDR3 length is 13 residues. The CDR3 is CASCSGAWETQYF. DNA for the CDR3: TGCGCCAGCTGTAGCGGTGCATGGGAGACCCAGTACTTC.

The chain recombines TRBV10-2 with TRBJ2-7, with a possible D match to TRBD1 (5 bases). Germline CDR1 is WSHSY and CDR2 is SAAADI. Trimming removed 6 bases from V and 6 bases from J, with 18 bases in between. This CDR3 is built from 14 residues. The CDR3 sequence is CASSHPGWGREQYF. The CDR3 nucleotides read TGCGCCAGCAGCCATCCCGGGTGGGGCCGCGAGCAGTACTTC.

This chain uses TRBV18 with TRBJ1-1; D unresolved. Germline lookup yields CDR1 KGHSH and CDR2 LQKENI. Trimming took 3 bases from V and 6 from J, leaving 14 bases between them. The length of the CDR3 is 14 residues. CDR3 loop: CASSPPGTSPEAFF. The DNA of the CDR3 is TGTGCCAGCTCACCGCCGGGTACCAGCCCTGAAGCTTTCTTT. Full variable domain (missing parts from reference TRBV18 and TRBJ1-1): NAGVMQNPRHLVRRRGQEARLRCSPMKGHSHVYWYRQLPEEGLKFMVYLQKENIIDESGMPKERFSAEFPKEGPSILRIQQVVRGDSAAYFCASSPPGTSPEAFFGQGTRLTVV.

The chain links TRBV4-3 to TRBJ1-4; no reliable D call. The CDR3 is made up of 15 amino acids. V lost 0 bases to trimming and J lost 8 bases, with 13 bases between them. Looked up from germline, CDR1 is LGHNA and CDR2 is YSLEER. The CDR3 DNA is TGCGCCAGCAGCCAAGATACCGGGAATCGCGAAAAACTGTTTTTT. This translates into CASSQDTGNREKLFF.

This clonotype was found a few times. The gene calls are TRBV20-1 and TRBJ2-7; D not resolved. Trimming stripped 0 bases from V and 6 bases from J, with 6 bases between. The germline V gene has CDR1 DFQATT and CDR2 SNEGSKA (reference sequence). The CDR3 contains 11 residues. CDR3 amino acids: CSARDGPEQYF. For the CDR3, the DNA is TGCAGTGCTAGAGACGGGCCCGAGCAGTACTTC.

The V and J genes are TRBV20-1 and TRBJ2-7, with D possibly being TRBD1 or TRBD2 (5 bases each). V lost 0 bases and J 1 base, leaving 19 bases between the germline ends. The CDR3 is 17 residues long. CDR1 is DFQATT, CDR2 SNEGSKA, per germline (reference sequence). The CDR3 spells CSARDFGGSGYSYEQYF. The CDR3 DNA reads TGCAGTGCTAGAGATTTTGGGGGATCTGGCTATTCCTACGAGCAGTACTTC.

This chain's CDR3 is CASSLFTSSGEQFF. CDR3 coding DNA: TGTGCCAGCAGTTTATTTACCAGTTCCGGTGAGCAGTTCTTC. The chain is built from TRBV28 and TRBJ2-1; D remains unclear. Germline lookup yields CDR1 MDHEN and CDR2 SYDVKM. V lost 1 base and J lost 9, with 13 bases in between. The CDR3 loop spans 14 amino acids.

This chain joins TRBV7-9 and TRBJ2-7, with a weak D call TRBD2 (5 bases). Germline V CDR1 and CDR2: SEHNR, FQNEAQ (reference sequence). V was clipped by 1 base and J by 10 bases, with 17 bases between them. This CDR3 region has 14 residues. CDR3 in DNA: TGTGCCAGCAGCTTAGAAGGTCCTGCGGGCACCCAGTACTTC. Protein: CASSLEGPAGTQYF.

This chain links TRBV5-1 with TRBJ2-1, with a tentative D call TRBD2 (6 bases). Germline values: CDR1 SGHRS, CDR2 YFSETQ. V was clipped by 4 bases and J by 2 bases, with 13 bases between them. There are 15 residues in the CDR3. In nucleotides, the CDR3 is TGCGCCAGCAGCCGGGTCGGGGGAGCCTACAATGAGCAGTTCTTC. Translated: CASSRVGGAYNEQFF.

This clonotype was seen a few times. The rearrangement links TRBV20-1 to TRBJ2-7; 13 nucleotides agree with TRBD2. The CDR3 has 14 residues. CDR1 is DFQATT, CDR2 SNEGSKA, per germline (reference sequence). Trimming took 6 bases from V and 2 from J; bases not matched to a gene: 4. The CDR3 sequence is CSAELAGGAYEQYF. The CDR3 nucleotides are TGCAGTGCAGAACTAGCGGGGGGGGCCTACGAGCAGTACTTC.

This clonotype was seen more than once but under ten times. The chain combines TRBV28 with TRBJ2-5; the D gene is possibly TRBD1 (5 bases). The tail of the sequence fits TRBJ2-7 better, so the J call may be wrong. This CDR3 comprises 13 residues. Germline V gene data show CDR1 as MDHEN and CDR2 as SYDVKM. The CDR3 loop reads CASYPLAGNEQYF. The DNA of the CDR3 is TGTGCCAGCTACCCTTTGGCAGGGAACGAGCAGTACTTC.

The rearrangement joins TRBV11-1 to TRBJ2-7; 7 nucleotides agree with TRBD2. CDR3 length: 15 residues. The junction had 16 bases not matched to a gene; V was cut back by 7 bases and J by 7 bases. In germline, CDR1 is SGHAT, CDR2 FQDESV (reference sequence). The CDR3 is CASTERREGGNEQYF. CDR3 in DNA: TGTGCCAGCACCGAGAGGAGGGAGGGTGGCAATGAGCAGTACTTC.

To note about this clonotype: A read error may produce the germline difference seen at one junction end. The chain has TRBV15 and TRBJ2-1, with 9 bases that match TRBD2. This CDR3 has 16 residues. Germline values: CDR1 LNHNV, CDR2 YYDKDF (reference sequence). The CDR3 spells CAISRDRVAGDDEQFF. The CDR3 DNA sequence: TGTGCCATCAGCAGAGATCGGGTAGCGGGAGATGATGAGCAGTTCTTC. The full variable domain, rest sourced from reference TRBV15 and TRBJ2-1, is DAMVIQNPRYQVTQFGKPVTLSCSQTLNHNVMYWYQQKSSQAPKLLFHYYDKDFNNEADTPDNFQSRRPNTSFCFLDIRSPGLGDTAMYLCAISRDRVAGDDEQFFGPGTRLTVL.